This T cell receptor (beta chain) emerged from a study of blood T cell repertoires in COVID-19. Study-wide context: Samples taken during acute and convalescent COVID-19 were collected in the United States, Italy and Spain. The cDNA or gDNA used as material had been derived from T cells, B-cell-depleted T cells, or PBMCs.

Methods used by the authors: By means of reference gene primer amplification, nucleated cell counts were estimated. TCRdb keeps only in-frame clones here, not all; method: immunoSEQ multiplex PCR. V, J and clone size derive from that table, while D and trimming were established from the DNA sequence. The table includes fewer than 85,000 clones, approximately 80% detected once. The CDR3 has 14 residues. Germline loops: CDR1 MNHEY, CDR2 SMNVEV (reference sequence). Trimming cost V 2 bases and J 3 bases, with 11 bases left between them. The receptor comes from a man aged 25 to 45 with COVID-19, enrolled during active disease. The gene calls are TRBV27 and TRBJ2-7, with D possibly matching TRBD2 (5 bases). The sequenced sample was peripheral blood. CDR3 sequence: CASSLSGGNYEQYF. Here the CDR3 DNA reads TGTGCCAGCAGTTTAAGCGGTGGGAACTACGAGCAGTACTTC.